The source of this TCR beta chain is a study of shared clonotypes between healthy human individuals. The study, taken as a whole, reports: Researchers found naive subsets generally carried larger estimated richness than memory subsets.

Profiled with immunoSEQ multiplex PCR; TCRdb holds only in-frame clones, not every one. Among fewer than 1.8 million clones, approximately 98.5% were seen once, and the ten largest hold 0.36%. In its sample, this clone was seen once. Antigen specificity is unknown. Germline CDR1 and CDR2: KGHSH and LQKENI. The germline V and J ends were trimmed by 2 bases and 3 bases, with 11 bases remaining between them. This CDR3 is built from 14 residues. The chain employs TRBV18 and TRBJ2-7; D is unresolved. Input material: naive CD4+ T cells sorted from blood. Indicated subset: CD45RA+ positively selected. This TCR was sampled from a young man in good health. CDR3 in DNA: TGTGCCAGCTCACCATCAGTCCCCGGCTACGAGCAGTACTTC. Its protein is CASSPSVPGYEQYF.